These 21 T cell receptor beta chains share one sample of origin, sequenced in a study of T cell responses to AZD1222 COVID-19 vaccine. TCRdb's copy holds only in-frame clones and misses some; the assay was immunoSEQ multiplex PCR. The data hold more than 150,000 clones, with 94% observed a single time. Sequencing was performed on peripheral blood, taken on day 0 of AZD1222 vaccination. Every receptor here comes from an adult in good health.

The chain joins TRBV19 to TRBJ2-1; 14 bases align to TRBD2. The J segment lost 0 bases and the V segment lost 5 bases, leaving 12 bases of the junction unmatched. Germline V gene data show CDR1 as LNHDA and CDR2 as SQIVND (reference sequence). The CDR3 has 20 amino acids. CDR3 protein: CASSDRLAGGLPSSYNEQFF. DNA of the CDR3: TGTGCCAGTAGTGACAGACTAGCGGGAGGGTTACCTAGCTCCTACAATGAGCAGTTCTTC.

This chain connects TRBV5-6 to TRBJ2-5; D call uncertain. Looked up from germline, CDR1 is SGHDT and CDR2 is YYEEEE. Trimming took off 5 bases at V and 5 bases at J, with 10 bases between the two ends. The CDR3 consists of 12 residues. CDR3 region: CASRKGAETQYF. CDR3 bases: TGTGCCAGCAGGAAGGGTGCCGAGACCCAGTACTTC.

Here the CDR3 reads CASSPTRTGRNTGELFF. CDR3 DNA sequence: TGTGCCAGCAGCCCAACCCGGACAGGAAGAAACACCGGGGAGCTGTTTTTT. The chain recombines TRBV5-6 with TRBJ2-2, with 7 nucleotides matching TRBD1. The CDR3 covers 17 residues. The V segment lost 4 bases and the J segment 2 bases; nucleotides outside the gene matches: 11. Germline assignment: CDR1 SGHDT and CDR2 YYEEEE.

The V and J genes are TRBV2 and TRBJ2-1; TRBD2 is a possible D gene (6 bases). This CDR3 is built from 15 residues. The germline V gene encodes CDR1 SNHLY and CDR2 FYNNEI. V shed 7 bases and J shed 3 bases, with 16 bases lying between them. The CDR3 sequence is CASIGSGSLYNEQFF. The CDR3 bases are TGTGCCAGCATCGGTAGCGGATCCCTCTACAATGAGCAGTTCTTC.

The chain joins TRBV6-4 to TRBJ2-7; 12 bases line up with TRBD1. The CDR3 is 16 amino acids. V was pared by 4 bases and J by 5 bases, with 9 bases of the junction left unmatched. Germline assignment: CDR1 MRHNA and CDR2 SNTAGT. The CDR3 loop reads CASSAHGTGGPHEQYF. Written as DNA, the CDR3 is TGTGCCAGCAGTGCCCACGGGACAGGGGGCCCACACGAGCAGTACTTC.

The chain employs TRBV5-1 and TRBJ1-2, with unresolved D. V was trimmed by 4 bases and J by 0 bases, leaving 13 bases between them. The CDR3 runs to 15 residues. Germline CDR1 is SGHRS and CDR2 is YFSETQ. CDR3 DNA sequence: TGCGCCAGCAGCCCTCGGACGGATACTAACTATGGCTACACCTTC. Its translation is CASSPRTDTNYGYTF.

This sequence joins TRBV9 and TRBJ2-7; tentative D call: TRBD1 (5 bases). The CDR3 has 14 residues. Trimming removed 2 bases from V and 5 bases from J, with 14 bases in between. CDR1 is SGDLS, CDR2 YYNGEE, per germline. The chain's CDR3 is CASSVGGQANEQYF. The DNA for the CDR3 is TGTGCCAGCAGCGTGGGCGGACAAGCCAACGAGCAGTACTTC.

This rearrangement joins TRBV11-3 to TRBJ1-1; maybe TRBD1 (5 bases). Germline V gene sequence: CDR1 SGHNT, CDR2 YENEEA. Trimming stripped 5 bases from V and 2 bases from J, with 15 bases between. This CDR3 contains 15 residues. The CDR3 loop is CASSPSGTTNTEAFF. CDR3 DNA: TGTGCCAGCAGCCCTTCAGGGACTACTAACACTGAAGCTTTCTTT.

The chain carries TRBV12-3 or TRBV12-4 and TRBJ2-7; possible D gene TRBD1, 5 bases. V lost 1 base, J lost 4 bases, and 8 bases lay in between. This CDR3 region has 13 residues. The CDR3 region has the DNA TGTGCCAGCAGTTTAGGGCAGGGTTACGAGCAGTACTTC. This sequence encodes CASSLGQGYEQYF.

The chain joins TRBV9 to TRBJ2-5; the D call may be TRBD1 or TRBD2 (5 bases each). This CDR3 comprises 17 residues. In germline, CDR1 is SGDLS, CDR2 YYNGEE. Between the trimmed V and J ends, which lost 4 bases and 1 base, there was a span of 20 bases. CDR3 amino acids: CASSTPRDGGSQETQYF. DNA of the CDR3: TGTGCCAGCAGCACCCCCCGGGACGGCGGATCCCAAGAGACCCAGTACTTC.

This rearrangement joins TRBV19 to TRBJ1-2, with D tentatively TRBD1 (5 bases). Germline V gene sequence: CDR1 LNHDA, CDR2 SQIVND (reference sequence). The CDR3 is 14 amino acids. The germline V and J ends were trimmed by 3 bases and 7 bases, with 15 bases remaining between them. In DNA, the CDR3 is TGTGCCAGTAGTATCTCGGGGGTTGCGAGTGGCTACACCTTC. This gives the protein CASSISGVASGYTF.

This CDR3 is CAWSPRGLEEKLFF. The CDR3 DNA sequence: TGTGCCTGGAGCCCCCGGGGGTTAGAGGAAAAACTGTTTTTT. J is TRBJ1-4 and V is TRBV30, with D possibly TRBD1 on 5 matching bases. Germline lookup yields CDR1 GTSNPN and CDR2 SVGIG (reference sequence). The V end lost 3 bases, the J end lost 8 bases, and 16 bases lay between the germline ends. The CDR3 runs 14 residues.

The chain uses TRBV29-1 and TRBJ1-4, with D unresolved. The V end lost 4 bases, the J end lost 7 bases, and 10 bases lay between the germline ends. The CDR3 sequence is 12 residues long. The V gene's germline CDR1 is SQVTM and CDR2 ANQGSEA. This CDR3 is CSVAMAGEKLFF. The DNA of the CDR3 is TGCAGCGTTGCGATGGCGGGTGAAAAACTGTTTTTT.

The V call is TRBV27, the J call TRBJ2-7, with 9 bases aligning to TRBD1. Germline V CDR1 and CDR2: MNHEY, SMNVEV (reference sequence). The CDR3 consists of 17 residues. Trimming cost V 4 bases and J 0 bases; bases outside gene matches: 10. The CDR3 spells CASSSRTGASRSYEQYF. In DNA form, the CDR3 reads TGTGCCAGCAGTTCGAGGACAGGGGCCTCACGCTCCTACGAGCAGTACTTC.

DNA for the CDR3: TGCGCCAGCAGCCAAGATCAGCTAGCGGGAGGATCGTGGTACCAAGAGACCCAGTACTTC. Encoded protein: CASSQDQLAGGSWYQETQYF. The chain uses TRBV4-1 and TRBJ2-5; TRBD2 aligns across 11 bases. This CDR3 is 20 amino acids long. CDR1 is MGHRA, CDR2 YSYEKL, per germline. The V gene end was trimmed by 0 bases and the J gene end by 0 bases; junction bases not matched to a gene: 12.

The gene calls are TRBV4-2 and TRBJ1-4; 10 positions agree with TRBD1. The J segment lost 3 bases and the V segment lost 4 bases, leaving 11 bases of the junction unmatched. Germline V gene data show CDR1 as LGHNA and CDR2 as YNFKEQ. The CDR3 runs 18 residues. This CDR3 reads CASSRRQGALSANEKLFF. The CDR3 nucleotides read TGTGCCAGCAGCCGCCGACAGGGGGCCCTTTCAGCTAATGAAAAACTGTTTTTT.

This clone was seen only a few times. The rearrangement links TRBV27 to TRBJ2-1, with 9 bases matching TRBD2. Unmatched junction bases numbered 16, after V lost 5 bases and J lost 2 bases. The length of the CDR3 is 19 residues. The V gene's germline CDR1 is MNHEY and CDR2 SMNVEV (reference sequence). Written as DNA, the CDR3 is TGTGCCAGCAGTCCAGATCTCAAGGTAGCGGGAGAACCCTACAATGAGCAGTTCTTC. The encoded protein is CASSPDLKVAGEPYNEQFF.

Here the CDR3 reads CASSPPGRSYEQYF. Written as DNA, the CDR3 is TGTGCCAGCAGCCCACCCGGCCGTTCCTACGAGCAGTACTTC. The chain is built from TRBV7-2 and TRBJ2-7; D is unclear. CDR1 SGHTA and CDR2 FQGNSA come from the germline V gene. The CDR3 spans 14 residues. V gave up 5 bases and J gave up 1 base, with 12 bases separating them.

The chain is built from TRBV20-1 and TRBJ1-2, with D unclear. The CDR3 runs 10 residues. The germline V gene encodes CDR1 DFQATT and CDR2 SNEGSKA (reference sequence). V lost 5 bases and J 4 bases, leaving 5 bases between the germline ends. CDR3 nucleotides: TGCAGTGCTCAGATCTATGGCTACACCTTC. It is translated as CSAQIYGYTF.

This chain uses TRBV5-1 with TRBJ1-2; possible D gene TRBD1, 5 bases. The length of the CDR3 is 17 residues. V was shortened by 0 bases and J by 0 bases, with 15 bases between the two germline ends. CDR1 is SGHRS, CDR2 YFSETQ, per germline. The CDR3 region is CASSLGTQVRSNYGYTF. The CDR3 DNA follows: TGCGCCAGCAGCTTGGGGACACAAGTAAGATCTAACTATGGCTACACCTTC. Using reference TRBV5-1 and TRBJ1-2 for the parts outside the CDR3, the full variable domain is KAGVTQTPRYLIKTRGQQVTLSCSPISGHRSVSWYQQTPGQGLQFLFEYFSETQRNKGNFPGRFSGRQFSNSRSEMNVSTLELGDSALYLCASSLGTQVRSNYGYTFGSGTRLTVV.

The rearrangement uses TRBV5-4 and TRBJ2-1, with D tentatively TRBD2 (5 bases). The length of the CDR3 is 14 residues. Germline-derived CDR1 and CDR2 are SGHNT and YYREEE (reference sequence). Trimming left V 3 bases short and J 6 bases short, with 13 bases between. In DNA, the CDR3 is TGTGCCAGCAGCTCGCGGGTAGACTTCAATGAGCAGTTCTTC. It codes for CASSSRVDFNEQFF.